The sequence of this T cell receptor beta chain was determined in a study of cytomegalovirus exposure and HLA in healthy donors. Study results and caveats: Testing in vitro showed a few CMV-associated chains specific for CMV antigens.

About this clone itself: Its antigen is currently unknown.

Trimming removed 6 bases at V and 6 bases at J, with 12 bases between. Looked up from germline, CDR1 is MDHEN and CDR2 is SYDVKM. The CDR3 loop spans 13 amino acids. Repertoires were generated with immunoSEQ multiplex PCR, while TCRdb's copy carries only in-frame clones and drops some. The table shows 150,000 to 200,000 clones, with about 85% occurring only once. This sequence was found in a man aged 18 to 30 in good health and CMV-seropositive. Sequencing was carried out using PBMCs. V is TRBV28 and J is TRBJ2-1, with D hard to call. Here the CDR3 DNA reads TGTGCCAGCAGCCCCTCCCCCCGCAATGAGCAGTTCTTC. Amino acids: CASSPSPRNEQFF. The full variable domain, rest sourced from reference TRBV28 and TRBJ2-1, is DVKVTQSSRYLVKRTGEKVFLECVQDMDHENMFWYRQDPGLGLRLIYFSYDVKMKEKGDIPEGYSVSREKKERFSLILESASTNQTSMYLCASSPSPRNEQFFGPGTRLTVL.